The clone carrying this T cell receptor (beta chain) was picked up many times. Its antigen remains unknown. Using unique molecular identifiers, the investigators prepared the TCRbeta library. MiXCR was run by TCRdb on the PCR reads, yielding one entry per CDR3 protein. The profile covers 250,000 to 300,000 distinct CDR3 sequences, with 9.5% to 13% appearing a single time and less than 9% taken by the ten largest. These data belong to a study of T-cell reconstitution after alpha-beta-depleted transplantation in children. Study results and limitations: One year post-transplant, T-cell counts and diversity were largely derived from T cells produced anew.

The CDR3 totals 16 residues. Germline lookup yields CDR1 SEHNR and CDR2 FQNEAQ (reference sequence). After removal of 4 bases from V and 6 bases from J, the junction contained 10 bases not matched to a gene. The genes are TRBV7-9 and TRBJ2-7; 12 bases agree with TRBD2. This clonotype originated in a boy in the first two years of life with acute myeloid leukemia, due to receive a stem cell transplant. The material was PBMCs, obtained before TCRalphabeta/CD19-depleted stem cell transplant. CDR3 region: CASSSQGTSGGREQYF. The DNA for the CDR3 is TGTGCCAGCAGCTCTCAGGGCACTAGCGGGGGGCGCGAGCAGTACTTC.